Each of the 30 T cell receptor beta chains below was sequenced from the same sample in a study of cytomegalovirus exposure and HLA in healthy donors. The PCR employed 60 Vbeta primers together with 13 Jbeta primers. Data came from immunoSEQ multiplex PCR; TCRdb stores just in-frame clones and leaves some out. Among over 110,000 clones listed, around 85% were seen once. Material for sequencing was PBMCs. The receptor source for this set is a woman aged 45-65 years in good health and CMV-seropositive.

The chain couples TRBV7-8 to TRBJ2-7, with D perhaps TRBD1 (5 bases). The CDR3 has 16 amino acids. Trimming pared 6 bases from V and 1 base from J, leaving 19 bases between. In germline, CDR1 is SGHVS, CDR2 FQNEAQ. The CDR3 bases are TGTGCCAGCAGGGATACAGGTAGGATTGGGTCCTACGAGCAGTACTTC. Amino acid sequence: CASRDTGRIGSYEQYF.

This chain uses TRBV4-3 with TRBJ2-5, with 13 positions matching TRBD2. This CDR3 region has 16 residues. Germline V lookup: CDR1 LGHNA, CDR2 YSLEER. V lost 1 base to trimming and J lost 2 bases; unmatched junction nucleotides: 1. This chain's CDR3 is CASSQGGLAGQETQYF. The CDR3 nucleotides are TGCGCCAGCAGCCAAGGGGGACTAGCGGGGCAAGAGACCCAGTACTTC.

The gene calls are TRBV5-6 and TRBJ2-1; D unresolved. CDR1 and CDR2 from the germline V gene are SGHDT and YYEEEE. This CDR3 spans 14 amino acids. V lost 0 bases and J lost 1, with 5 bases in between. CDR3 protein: CASSLELSYNEQFF. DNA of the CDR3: TGTGCCAGCAGCTTGGAGCTGTCCTACAATGAGCAGTTCTTC.

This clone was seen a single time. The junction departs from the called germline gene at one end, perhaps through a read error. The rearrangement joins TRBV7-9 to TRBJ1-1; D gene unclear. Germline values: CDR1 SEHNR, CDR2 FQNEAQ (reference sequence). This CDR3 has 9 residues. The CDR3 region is CASSLRTDF. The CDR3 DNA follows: TGTGCCAGCAGCTTAAGAACAGACTTT.

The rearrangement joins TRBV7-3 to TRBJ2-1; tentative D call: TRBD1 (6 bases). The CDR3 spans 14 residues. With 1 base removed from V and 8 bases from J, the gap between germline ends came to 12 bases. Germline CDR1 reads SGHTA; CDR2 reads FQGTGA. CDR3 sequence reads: CASSLNLQGDEQFF. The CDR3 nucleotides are TGTGCCAGCAGCTTAAACCTACAGGGCGATGAGCAGTTCTTC.

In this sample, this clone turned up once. Here the CDR3 reads CASSLSVGGSNEKLFF. The CDR3, as DNA: TGCGCCAGCAGCTTGTCTGTGGGGGGTTCTAATGAAAAACTGTTTTTT. The V call is TRBV5-1, the J call TRBJ1-4, with D possibly matching TRBD1 (5 bases). The V end was cut by 1 base, the J end by 3 bases, with 13 bases between. This CDR3 is built from 16 residues. Germline V lookup: CDR1 SGHRS, CDR2 YFSETQ.

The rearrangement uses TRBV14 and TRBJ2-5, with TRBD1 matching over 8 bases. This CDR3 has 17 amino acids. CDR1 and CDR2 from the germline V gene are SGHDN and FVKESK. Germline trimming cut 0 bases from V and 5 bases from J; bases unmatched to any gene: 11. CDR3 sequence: CASSQEGRQGWFETQYF. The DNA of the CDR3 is TGTGCCAGCAGCCAAGAGGGCCGACAGGGGTGGTTTGAGACCCAGTACTTC.

CDR3 in amino acids: CASTSADRRAFF. CDR3 DNA: TGTGCCAGCACCTCAGCGGACAGAAGAGCTTTCTTT. The V call is TRBV6-6, the J call TRBJ1-1; possibly TRBD1 for D (6 bases). V was pared by 7 bases and J by 10 bases, with 16 bases between. CDR3 length equals 12 residues. Looked up from germline, CDR1 is MNHNY and CDR2 is SVGAGI (reference sequence).

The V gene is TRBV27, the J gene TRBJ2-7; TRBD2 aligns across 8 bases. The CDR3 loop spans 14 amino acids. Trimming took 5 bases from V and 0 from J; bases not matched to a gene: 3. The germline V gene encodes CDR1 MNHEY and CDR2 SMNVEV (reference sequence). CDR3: CASSTRGGSYEQYF. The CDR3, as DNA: TGTGCCAGCAGTACCCGGGGGGGCTCCTACGAGCAGTACTTC.

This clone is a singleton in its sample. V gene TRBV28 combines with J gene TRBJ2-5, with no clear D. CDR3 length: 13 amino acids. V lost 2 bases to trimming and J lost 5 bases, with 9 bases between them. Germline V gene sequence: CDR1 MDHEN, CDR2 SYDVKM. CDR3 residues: CASSLGQAETQYF. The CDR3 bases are TGTGCCAGCAGTTTAGGGCAGGCGGAGACCCAGTACTTC.

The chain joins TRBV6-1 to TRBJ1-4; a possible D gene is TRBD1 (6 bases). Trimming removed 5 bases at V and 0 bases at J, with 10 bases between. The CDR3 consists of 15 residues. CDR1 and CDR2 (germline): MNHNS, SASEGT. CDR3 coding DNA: TGTGCCAGCAGTAAGAGGACAGCAACTAATGAAAAACTGTTTTTT. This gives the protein CASSKRTATNEKLFF.

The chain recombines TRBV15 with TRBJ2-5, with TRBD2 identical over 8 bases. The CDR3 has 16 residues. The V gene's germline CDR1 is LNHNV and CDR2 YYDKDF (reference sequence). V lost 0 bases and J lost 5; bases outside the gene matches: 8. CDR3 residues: CATSRDPGGAGETQYF. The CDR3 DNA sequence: TGTGCCACCAGCAGAGATCCGGGGGGGGCAGGGGAGACCCAGTACTTC.

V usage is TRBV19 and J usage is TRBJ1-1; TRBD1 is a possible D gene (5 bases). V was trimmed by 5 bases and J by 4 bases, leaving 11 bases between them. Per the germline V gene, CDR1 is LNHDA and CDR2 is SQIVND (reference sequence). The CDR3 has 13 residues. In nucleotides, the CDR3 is TGTGCCAGTAGTTCTGCCAGGGCCACTGAAGCTTTCTTT. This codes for CASSSARATEAFF.

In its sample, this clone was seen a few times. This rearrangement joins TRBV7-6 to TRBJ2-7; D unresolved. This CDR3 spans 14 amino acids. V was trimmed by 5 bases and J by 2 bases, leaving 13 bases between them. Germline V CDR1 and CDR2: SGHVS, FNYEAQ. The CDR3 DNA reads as TGTGCCAGCAGCCCCAGGCAGAAGGCCTACGAGCAGTACTTC. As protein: CASSPRQKAYEQYF.

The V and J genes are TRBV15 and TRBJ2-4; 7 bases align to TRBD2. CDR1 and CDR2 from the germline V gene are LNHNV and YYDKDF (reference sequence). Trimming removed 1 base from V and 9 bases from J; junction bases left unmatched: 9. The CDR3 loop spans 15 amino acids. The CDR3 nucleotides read TGTGCCACCAGCAGAGTAACGGGGGGAGGAGGCATTCAGTACTTC. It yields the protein CATSRVTGGGGIQYF.

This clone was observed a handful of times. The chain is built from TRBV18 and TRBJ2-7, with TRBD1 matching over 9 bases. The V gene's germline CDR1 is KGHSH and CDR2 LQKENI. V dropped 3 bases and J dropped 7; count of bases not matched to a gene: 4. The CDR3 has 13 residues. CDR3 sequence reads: CASSPTGGREQYF. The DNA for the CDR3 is TGTGCCAGCTCACCGACAGGGGGTCGAGAGCAGTACTTC.

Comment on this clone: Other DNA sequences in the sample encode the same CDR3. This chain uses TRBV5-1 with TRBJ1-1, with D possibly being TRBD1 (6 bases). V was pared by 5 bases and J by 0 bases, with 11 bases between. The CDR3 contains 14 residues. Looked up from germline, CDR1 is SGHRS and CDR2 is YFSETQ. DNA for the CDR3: TGCGCCAGCAGAGGGGGGACTATGAACACTGAAGCTTTCTTT. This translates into CASRGGTMNTEAFF.

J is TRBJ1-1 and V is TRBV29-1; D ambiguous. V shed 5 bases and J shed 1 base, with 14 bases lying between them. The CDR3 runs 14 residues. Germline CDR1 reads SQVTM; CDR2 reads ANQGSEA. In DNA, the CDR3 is TGCAGCGTTCCTCCAGCGACGTCGAACACTGAAGCTTTCTTT. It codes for CSVPPATSNTEAFF.

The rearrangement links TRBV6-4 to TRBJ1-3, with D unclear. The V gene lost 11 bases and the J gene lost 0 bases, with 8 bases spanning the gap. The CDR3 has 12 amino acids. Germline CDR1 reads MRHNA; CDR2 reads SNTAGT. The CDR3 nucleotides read TGTGCCGGTACTTACTCTGGAAACACCATATATTTT. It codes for CAGTYSGNTIYF.

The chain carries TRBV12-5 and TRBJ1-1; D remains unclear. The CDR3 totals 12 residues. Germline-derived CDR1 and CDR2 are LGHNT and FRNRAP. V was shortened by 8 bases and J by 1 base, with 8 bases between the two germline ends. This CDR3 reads CASMAGNTEAFF. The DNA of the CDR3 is TGTGCTAGTATGGCGGGGAACACTGAAGCTTTCTTT.

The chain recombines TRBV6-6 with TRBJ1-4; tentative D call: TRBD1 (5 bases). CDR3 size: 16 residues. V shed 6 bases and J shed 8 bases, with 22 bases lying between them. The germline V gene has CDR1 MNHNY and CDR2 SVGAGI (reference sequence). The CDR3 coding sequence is TGTGCCAGCAGCAACCCGGAGGGGCAGGGCGGAGAAAAACTGTTTTTT. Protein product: CASSNPEGQGGEKLFF.

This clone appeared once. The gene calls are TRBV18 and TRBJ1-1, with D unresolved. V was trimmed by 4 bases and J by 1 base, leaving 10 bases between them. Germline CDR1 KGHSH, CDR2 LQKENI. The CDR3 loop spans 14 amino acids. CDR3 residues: CASSQTTGNTEAFF. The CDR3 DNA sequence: TGTGCCAGCTCACAAACAACGGGGAACACTGAAGCTTTCTTT. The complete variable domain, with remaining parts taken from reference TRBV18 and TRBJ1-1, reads NAGVMQNPRHLVRRRGQEARLRCSPMKGHSHVYWYRQLPEEGLKFMVYLQKENIIDESGMPKERFSAEFPKEGPSILRIQQVVRGDSAAYFCASSQTTGNTEAFFGQGTRLTVV.

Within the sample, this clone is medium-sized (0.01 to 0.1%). This chain's CDR3 is CASNQADSSPLHF. For the CDR3, the DNA is TGTGCCAGCAACCAGGCGGACAGTTCACCCCTCCACTTT. The chain joins TRBV7-9 to TRBJ1-6; TRBD1 might be the D (6 bases). This CDR3 contains 13 residues. Trimming took off 7 bases at V and 9 bases at J, with 13 bases between the two ends. Germline V lookup: CDR1 SEHNR, CDR2 FQNEAQ (reference sequence).

The CDR3 reads CASSLVRDRVPNTGELFF. The CDR3 coding sequence is TGTGCCAGTAGCCTAGTCCGGGACAGGGTCCCGAACACCGGGGAGCTGTTTTTT. The J gene is TRBJ2-2, the V gene TRBV19; TRBD1 matches at 9 bases. Per the germline V gene, CDR1 is LNHDA and CDR2 is SQIVND (reference sequence). J was trimmed by 0 bases and V by 6 bases; bases with no gene match: 11. This CDR3 spans 18 amino acids.

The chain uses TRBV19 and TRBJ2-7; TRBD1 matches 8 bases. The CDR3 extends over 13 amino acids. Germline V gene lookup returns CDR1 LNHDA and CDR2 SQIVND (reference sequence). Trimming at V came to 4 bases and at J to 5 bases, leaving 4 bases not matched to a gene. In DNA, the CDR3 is TGTGCCAGTAGTACAATGACAGGGGACGAGCAGTACTTC. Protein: CASSTMTGDEQYF.

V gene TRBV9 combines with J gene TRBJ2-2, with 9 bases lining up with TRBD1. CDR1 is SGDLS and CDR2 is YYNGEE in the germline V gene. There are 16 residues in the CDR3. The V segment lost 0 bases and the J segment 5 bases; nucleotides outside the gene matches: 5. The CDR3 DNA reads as TGTGCCAGCAGCGTAGATGGACAGGGGCGGACCGGGGAGCTGTTTTTT. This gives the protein CASSVDGQGRTGELFF.

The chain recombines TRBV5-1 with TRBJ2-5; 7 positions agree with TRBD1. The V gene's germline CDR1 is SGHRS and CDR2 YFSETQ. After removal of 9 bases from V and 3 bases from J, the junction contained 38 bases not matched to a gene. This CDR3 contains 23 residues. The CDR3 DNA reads TGCGCCACCCCGCCAAGACAGGGAGCGCGAGTCGGTAACGGTTTGGGGCAAAAAGAGACCCAGTACTTC. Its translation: CATPPRQGARVGNGLGQKETQYF.

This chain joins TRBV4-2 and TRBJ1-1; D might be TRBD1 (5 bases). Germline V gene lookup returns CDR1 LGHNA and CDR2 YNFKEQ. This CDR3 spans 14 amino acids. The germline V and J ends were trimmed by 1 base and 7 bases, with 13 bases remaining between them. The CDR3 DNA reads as TGTGCCAGCAGCCAAGTGGACGGGGGTAATGAAGCTTTCTTT. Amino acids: CASSQVDGGNEAFF.

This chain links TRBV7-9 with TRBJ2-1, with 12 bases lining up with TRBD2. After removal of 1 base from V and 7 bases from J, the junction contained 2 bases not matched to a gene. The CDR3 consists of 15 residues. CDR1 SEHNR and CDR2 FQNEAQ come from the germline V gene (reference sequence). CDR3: CASSLGLAGENEQFF. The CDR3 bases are TGTGCCAGCAGCTTAGGACTAGCGGGGGAGAATGAGCAGTTCTTC.

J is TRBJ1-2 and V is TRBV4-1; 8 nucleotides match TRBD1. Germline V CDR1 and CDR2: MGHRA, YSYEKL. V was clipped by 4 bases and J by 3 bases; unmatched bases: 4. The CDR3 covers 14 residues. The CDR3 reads CASSRQTGDYGYTF. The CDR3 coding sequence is TGCGCCAGCAGCCGACAGACAGGGGACTATGGCTACACCTTC.